One and the same sample provided the 26 T cell receptor beta chains below, sequenced in a study of blood T cell repertoires in COVID-19. Sequencing used immunoSEQ multiplex PCR; TCRdb keeps in-frame clones, though not all of them. The repertoire has 95,000 to 150,000 clones, around 90% of them found once; the top ten carry approximately 1.5%. The material sequenced was peripheral blood. The receptors were sampled from a human donor in a cohort sampled during active COVID-19.

This chain joins TRBV11-1 and TRBJ1-6, with D unclear. The germline CDR1 and CDR2 sequences are SGHAT and FQDESV (reference sequence). The V and J ends lost 1 base and 8 bases respectively, with 12 bases between them. The CDR3 is 15 residues long. The CDR3 spells CASSLGAAGYSPLHF. The CDR3 bases are TGTGCCAGCAGCTTAGGGGCCGCGGGGTATTCACCCCTCCACTTT.

V usage is TRBV19 and J usage is TRBJ2-3, with 12 bases fitting TRBD2. The CDR3 loop spans 17 amino acids. V dropped 4 bases and J dropped 8; count of bases not matched to a gene: 13. Germline V lookup: CDR1 LNHDA, CDR2 SQIVND (reference sequence). As DNA, the CDR3 is TGTGCCAGTAGTAAGGGACTAGCGGGCCGCTGGGGAGGTACGCAGTATTTT. This gives the protein CASSKGLAGRWGGTQYF.

This clone is labeled medium-sized. The chain carries TRBV12-3 or TRBV12-4 and TRBJ2-4; D is unclear. V was pared by 5 bases and J by 8 bases, with 13 bases between. The CDR3 spans 13 residues. The CDR3 nucleotides read TGTGCCAGCAGTCCCGAGGTCTATCACATTCAGTACTTC. Translation: CASSPEVYHIQYF.

V is TRBV29-1 and J is TRBJ2-7; no definite D call. The CDR3 length is 13 residues. Germline loops: CDR1 SQVTM, CDR2 ANQGSEA. Trimming took 4 bases from V and 3 from J, leaving 13 bases between them. The CDR3, as DNA: TGCAGCGTTGGTGGGCTCCTTCTCTACGAGCAGTACTTC. It is translated as CSVGGLLLYEQYF.

This clone was detected only once. The CDR3 bases are TGCGCCAGCAGCCACCTGGACAGAAACTACGAGCAGTACTTC. Its translation: CASSHLDRNYEQYF. The chain uses TRBV4-1 and TRBJ2-7; possible D gene TRBD1, 6 bases. The CDR3 extends over 14 amino acids. V lost 3 bases, J lost 3 bases, and 12 bases lay in between. Germline values: CDR1 MGHRA, CDR2 YSYEKL.

This clone was picked up one time. The chain carries TRBV9 and TRBJ2-7; 11 bases map to TRBD1. The CDR3 covers 16 residues. Germline lookup yields CDR1 SGDLS and CDR2 YYNGEE. The junction had 10 bases not matched to a gene; V was cut back by 4 bases and J by 4 bases. The CDR3 coding sequence is TGTGCCAGCAGCCCGACGGGACAGGGGGAATATTACGAGCAGTACTTC. It is translated as CASSPTGQGEYYEQYF. Using reference TRBV9 and TRBJ2-7 for the parts outside the CDR3, the full variable domain is DSGVTQTPKHLITATGQRVTLRCSPRSGDLSVYWYQQSLDQGLQFLIQYYNGEERAKGNILERFSAQQFPDLHSELNLSSLELGDSALYFCASSPTGQGEYYEQYFGPGTRLTVT.

The V call is TRBV9, the J call TRBJ1-1; D unresolved. The CDR3 runs to 13 residues. The germline V gene encodes CDR1 SGDLS and CDR2 YYNGEE. V shed 3 bases and J shed 0 bases, with 6 bases lying between them. CDR3 amino acids: CASSERVNTEAFF. CDR3 sequence (DNA): TGTGCCAGCAGCGAGAGGGTGAACACTGAAGCTTTCTTT. Drawing the rest from reference TRBV9 and TRBJ1-1, the complete variable domain is DSGVTQTPKHLITATGQRVTLRCSPRSGDLSVYWYQQSLDQGLQFLIQYYNGEERAKGNILERFSAQQFPDLHSELNLSSLELGDSALYFCASSERVNTEAFFGQGTRLTVV.

The J gene is TRBJ1-1, the V gene TRBV2; D may be TRBD1 (5 bases). Germline values: CDR1 SNHLY, CDR2 FYNNEI. The CDR3 is 13 amino acids. Trimming took off 11 bases at V and 1 base at J, with 14 bases between the two ends. This CDR3 reads CADESQGNTEAFF. In DNA, the CDR3 is TGTGCCGACGAGAGTCAGGGGAACACTGAAGCTTTCTTT.

The CDR3 DNA reads as TGTGCCAGTAGTATCTCCTCGGGGATTTCTGGGGCCAACGTCCTGACTTTC. Translation gives CASSISSGISGANVLTF. This rearrangement joins TRBV19 to TRBJ2-6, with a tentative D call TRBD2 (5 bases). Looked up from germline, CDR1 is LNHDA and CDR2 is SQIVND (reference sequence). V dropped 3 bases and J dropped 1 base, with 13 bases sitting between them. There are 17 residues in the CDR3.

The V call is TRBV5-6, the J call TRBJ2-3; a weak D match, TRBD2 (6 bases). The CDR3 runs to 15 residues. Trimming cost V 1 base and J 2 bases, with 11 bases left between them. Germline CDR1 and CDR2: SGHDT and YYEEEE. CDR3 amino acids: CASSLYGTYTDTQYF. As DNA, the CDR3 is TGTGCCAGCAGCTTGTACGGGACTTACACAGATACGCAGTATTTT.

A single count supports this clone. The V call is TRBV11-2, the J call TRBJ2-5, with D possibly being TRBD1 (5 bases). Trimming left V 5 bases short and J 7 bases short, with 14 bases between. CDR1 and CDR2 from the germline V gene are SGHAT and FQNNGV. The CDR3 has 13 residues. The CDR3 spells CASSLWGSGTQYF. In DNA, the CDR3 is TGTGCCAGCAGCCTCTGGGGCTCAGGGACCCAGTACTTC.

The chain combines TRBV6-1 with TRBJ1-5; a weak D match, TRBD1 (6 bases). This CDR3 region has 15 residues. The V gene's germline CDR1 is MNHNS and CDR2 SASEGT. V lost 1 base and J lost 2, with 9 bases in between. The CDR3 DNA is TGTGCCAGCAGTGAAGGCAACAGGGGCAATCAGCCCCAGCATTTT. As protein: CASSEGNRGNQPQHF.

The chain is built from TRBV2 and TRBJ2-7; TRBD2 aligns across 14 bases. The V gene's germline CDR1 is SNHLY and CDR2 FYNNEI. The CDR3 is 14 residues long. Unmatched junction bases numbered 3, after V lost 6 bases and J lost 5 bases. CDR3 nucleotide sequence: TGTGCCAGCAGAGGACTAGCGGGAGGCCACGAGCAGTACTTC. It specifies CASRGLAGGHEQYF.

The sample holds many counts of this clone. This chain connects TRBV29-1 to TRBJ2-1; 7 positions match TRBD2. CDR3 length: 14 amino acids. Germline V CDR1 and CDR2: SQVTM, ANQGSEA. V shed 1 base, J shed 14 bases, and the junction held 14 bases outside the gene matches. The CDR3 nucleotides are TGCAGCGTTGAAGCTGGGACTAACCTTAAAGGGGAGTTCTTC. It specifies CSVEAGTNLKGEFF.

The chain combines TRBV28 with TRBJ2-5; 8 bases are shared with TRBD1. Germline V gives CDR1 MDHEN, CDR2 SYDVKM. V trimming: 1 base; J trimming: 4 bases; junction bases outside the gene matches: 2. The CDR3 runs 14 residues. CDR3 nucleotides: TGTGCCAGCAGTTTATCAGGGGGCAGAGAGACCCAGTACTTC. Protein product: CASSLSGGRETQYF.

The V and J genes are TRBV5-4 and TRBJ2-3, with TRBD2 as a possible D gene (5 bases). The germline V gene encodes CDR1 SGHNT and CDR2 YYREEE (reference sequence). Trimming took off 0 bases at V and 8 bases at J, with 16 bases between the two ends. The CDR3 runs to 15 residues. The CDR3 region is CASSLVRARPRTQYF. The CDR3 region has the DNA TGTGCCAGCAGCTTGGTGCGGGCACGACCTCGTACGCAGTATTTT.

The chain links TRBV5-4 to TRBJ1-4, with 12 positions matching TRBD1. The junction had 5 bases not matched to a gene; V was cut back by 4 bases and J by 4 bases. Germline assignment: CDR1 SGHNT and CDR2 YYREEE (reference sequence). CDR3 size: 16 residues. CDR3 residues: CASSPGTGGHNEKLFF. The CDR3 DNA sequence: TGTGCCAGCAGCCCAGGGACAGGGGGCCATAATGAAAAACTGTTTTTT.

This rearrangement joins TRBV27 to TRBJ1-5; D unresolved. Germline V gene lookup returns CDR1 MNHEY and CDR2 SMNVEV (reference sequence). This CDR3 spans 14 amino acids. V was trimmed by 6 bases and J by 4 bases, leaving 13 bases between them. CDR3 loop: CASRNLGANQPQHF. As DNA, the CDR3 is TGTGCCAGCAGAAACCTTGGAGCGAATCAGCCCCAGCATTTT.

The chain joins TRBV29-1 to TRBJ2-4, with TRBD2 matching 7 bases. V was pared by 7 bases and J by 7 bases, with 1 base of the junction left unmatched. The CDR3 contains 10 residues. Per the germline V gene, CDR1 is SQVTM and CDR2 is ANQGSEA. The CDR3 reads CSAGGNIQYF. CDR3 nucleotide sequence: TGCAGCGCCGGGGGGAACATTCAGTACTTC.

V and J are TRBV5-1 and TRBJ1-1, with D hard to call. The CDR3 is made up of 12 amino acids. CDR1 and CDR2 (germline): SGHRS, YFSETQ. V was shortened by 3 bases and J by 4 bases, with 7 bases between the two germline ends. CDR3 sequence reads: CASSSGGTEAFF. CDR3 DNA sequence: TGCGCCAGCAGCTCCGGAGGCACTGAAGCTTTCTTT.

The V and J genes are TRBV5-1 and TRBJ2-1, with a weak D call TRBD2 (5 bases). V was clipped by 3 bases and J by 10 bases, with 14 bases between them. The CDR3 sequence is 13 residues long. Germline values: CDR1 SGHRS, CDR2 YFSETQ. In DNA, the CDR3 is TGCGCCAGCAGCTGGCAGGACCCGGGGGAGCAGTTCTTC. Translation: CASSWQDPGEQFF.

The chain carries TRBV7-9 and TRBJ2-2; unclear D gene. Trimming cost V 1 base and J 0 bases, with 6 bases left between them. This CDR3 spans 15 amino acids. Germline assignment: CDR1 SEHNR and CDR2 FQNEAQ (reference sequence). As DNA, the CDR3 is TGTGCCAGCAGCTTAGTCCTAGCGAACACCGGGGAGCTGTTTTTT. Protein product: CASSLVLANTGELFF. The full variable domain, with the rest looked up from reference TRBV7-9 and TRBJ2-2, is DTGVSQNPRHKITKRGQNVTFRCDPISEHNRLYWYRQTLGQGPEFLTYFQNEAQLEKSRLLSDRFSAERPKGSFSTLEIQRTEQGDSAMYLCASSLVLANTGELFFGEGSRLTVL.

DNA of the CDR3: TGTGCCAGCAGTTTATCGGGACTAGCAGTAGACACAGATACGCAGTATTTT. Its protein is CASSLSGLAVDTDTQYF. The gene calls are TRBV28 and TRBJ2-3, with 9 bases identical to TRBD2. Germline V gene sequence: CDR1 MDHEN, CDR2 SYDVKM. V lost 1 base and J lost 2; bases outside the gene matches: 7. This CDR3 contains 17 residues.

V gene TRBV19 combines with J gene TRBJ2-3; D unclear. CDR1 is LNHDA, CDR2 SQIVND, per germline (reference sequence). The CDR3 spans 16 residues. V was clipped by 1 base and J by 0 bases, with 11 bases between them. The CDR3 DNA reads as TGTGCCAGTAGTATAGTCCAGGCCACTAGCACAGATACGCAGTATTTT. Its protein product is CASSIVQATSTDTQYF.

J is TRBJ2-1 and V is TRBV18; 9 bases are a match to TRBD1. V shed 2 bases, J shed 9 bases, and the junction held 8 bases outside the gene matches. The CDR3 extends over 15 amino acids. Germline V lookup: CDR1 KGHSH, CDR2 LQKENI. The CDR3, as DNA: TGTGCCAGCTCACCAGGGACAGGGTCCGTTGGTGAGCAGTTCTTC. It is translated as CASSPGTGSVGEQFF.

J is TRBJ2-7 and V is TRBV6-6; no firm D call. Trimming pared 2 bases from V and 4 bases from J, leaving 6 bases between. From germline, CDR1 is MNHNY and CDR2 SVGAGI (reference sequence). The CDR3 runs 12 residues. The CDR3 loop reads CASSYTTYEQYF. The DNA for the CDR3 is TGTGCCAGCAGTTACACAACGTACGAGCAGTACTTC.